This TCR beta chain is from a study of CD8+ T cells in alopecia areata. V was trimmed by 2 bases and J by 3 bases, leaving 11 bases between them. CDR3 length: 14 amino acids. CDR1 SNHLY and CDR2 FYNNEI come from the germline V gene. In the case of this clone: Its antigen is still unknown.

cDNA serving as the sequencing template came from extracted, reverse transcribed RNA. The repertoire was sequenced with immunoSEQ multiplex PCR; TCRdb's copy has only in-frame clones and lacks some. Of around 80,000 clones detected, roughly half appear once; the ten largest clones hold 5.5% to 6.5%. Study conclusions and caveats: Whereas mice showed it more clearly, TCR sharing across patients was murkier, possibly because of HLA. In lesional scalp, particularly from alopecia totalis/universalis, clonality was higher than in normal scalp. Scalp repertoires also include resident alphabeta T cells from normal skin.

The TCR was taken from a human donor with alopecia areata. The chain joins TRBV2 to TRBJ2-7; tentative D call: TRBD2 (6 bases). Material: NKG2D-high CD8+ T cells sorted from blood. The CDR3 region is CASSESGLIYEQYF. The CDR3 nucleotides are TGTGCCAGCAGTGAATCGGGACTGATCTACGAGCAGTACTTC.